This T cell receptor (beta chain) was recovered during a study of CD8+ T cells in alopecia areata. RNA, once extracted, was reverse transcribed into cDNA for use as the sequencing template. Here immunoSEQ multiplex PCR was the method, and the copy in TCRdb shows in-frame clones only, minus some. In the table there are some 150,000 clones, approximately 90% of which are singletons. Indicated treatment: oral pan-JAK inhibitor, 5-10 mg twice daily. The V and J ends lost 1 base and 7 bases respectively, with 7 bases between them. In germline, CDR1 is SQVTM, CDR2 ANQGSEA. The CDR3 is 12 residues long. Sample: CD8+ T cells sorted from blood, taken at week 4, from a patient treated with tofacitinib. The TCR was taken from a human donor with alopecia areata. The chain couples TRBV29-1 to TRBJ2-2; D gene unclear. In nucleotides, the CDR3 is TGCAGCGTTGAAGGGGTTAGCGGGGAGCTGTTTTTT. This encodes CSVEGVSGELFF.